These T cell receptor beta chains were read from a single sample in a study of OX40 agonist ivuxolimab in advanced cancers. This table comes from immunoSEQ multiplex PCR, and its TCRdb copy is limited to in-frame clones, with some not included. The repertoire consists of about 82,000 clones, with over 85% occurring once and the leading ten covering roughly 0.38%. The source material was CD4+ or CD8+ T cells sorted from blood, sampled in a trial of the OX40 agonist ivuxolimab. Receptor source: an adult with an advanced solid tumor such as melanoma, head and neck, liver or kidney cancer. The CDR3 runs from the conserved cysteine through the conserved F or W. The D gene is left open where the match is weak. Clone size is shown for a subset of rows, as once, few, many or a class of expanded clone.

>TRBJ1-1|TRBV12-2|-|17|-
CASRLELARGVDTEAFF
TGTGCAAGTCGCTTAGAATTGGCCAGGGGCGTTGACACTGAAGCTTTCTTT
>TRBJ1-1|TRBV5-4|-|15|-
CASSLGQVVDTEAFF
TGTGCCAGCAGCTTGGGGCAGGTAGTGGACACTGAAGCTTTCTTT
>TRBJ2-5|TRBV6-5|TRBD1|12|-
CASRGQQETQYF
TGTGCCAGCCGGGGACAGCAAGAGACCCAGTACTTC
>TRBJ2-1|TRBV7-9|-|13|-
CASSLAGRDEQFF
TGTGCCAGCAGCTTGGCCGGGCGCGATGAGCAGTTCTTC
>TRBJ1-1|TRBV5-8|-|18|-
CASSLAPHGVGGNTEAFF
TGTGCCAGCAGCTTGGCCCCCCATGGGGTGGGGGGAAACACTGAAGCTTTCTTT
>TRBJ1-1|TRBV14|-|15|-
CASSQISGMNTEAFF
TGTGCCAGCAGCCAAATATCAGGGATGAACACTGAAGCTTTCTTT
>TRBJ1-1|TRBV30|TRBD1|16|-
CAWKGTANRWNTEAFF
TGTGCCTGGAAAGGGACAGCAAATCGATGGAACACTGAAGCTTTCTTT
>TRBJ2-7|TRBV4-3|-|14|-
CASSQVRDSYEQYF
TGCGCCAGCAGCCAAGTGAGGGATAGCTACGAGCAGTACTTC
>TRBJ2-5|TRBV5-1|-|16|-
CASSLMLQGGEETQYF
TGCGCCAGCAGCTTGATGCTTCAGGGGGGGGAAGAGACCCAGTACTTC
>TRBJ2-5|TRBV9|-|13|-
CASSPAPQETQYF
TGTGCCAGCAGCCCAGCACCCCAAGAGACCCAGTACTTC
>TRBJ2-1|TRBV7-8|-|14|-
CASSSPGARNEQFF
TGTGCCAGCAGCTCGCCGGGAGCGCGAAATGAGCAGTTCTTC
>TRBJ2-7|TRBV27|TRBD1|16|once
CASSLPPGTGSYEQYF
TGTGCCAGCAGTTTACCCCCCGGGACAGGGAGCTACGAGCAGTACTTC
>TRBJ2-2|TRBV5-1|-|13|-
CASSLGLAGELFF
TGCGCCAGCAGCTTGGGACTCGCGGGGGAGCTGTTTTTT
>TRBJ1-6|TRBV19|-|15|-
CASSVGASYNSPLHF
TGTGCCAGTAGTGTGGGGGCCTCCTATAATTCACCCCTCCACTTT
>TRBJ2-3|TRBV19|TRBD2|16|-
CASRVTSGRPSDTQYF
TGTGCCAGTAGGGTTACTAGCGGGAGGCCCTCGGATACGCAGTATTTT
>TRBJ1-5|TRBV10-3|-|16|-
CAISNAGTKVEEPQHF
TGTGCCATCAGTAATGCCGGGACTAAGGTCGAGGAGCCCCAGCATTTT
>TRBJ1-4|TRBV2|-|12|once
CAWGATNEKLFF
TGTGCTTGGGGGGCCACTAATGAAAAACTGTTTTTT
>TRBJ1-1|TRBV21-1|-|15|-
CASSKAVVGGTEAFF
TGTGCCAGCAGCAAAGCGGTTGTAGGTGGCACTGAAGCTTTCTTT
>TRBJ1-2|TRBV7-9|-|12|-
CASSLMGAGYTF
TGTGCCAGCAGCCTAATGGGGGCTGGCTACACCTTC
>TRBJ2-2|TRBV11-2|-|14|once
CASSLVRASGELFF
TGTGCCAGCAGCTTAGTCAGGGCTAGCGGGGAGCTGTTTTTT
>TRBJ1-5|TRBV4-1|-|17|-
CASSQRFQEGTNQPQHF
TGCGCCAGCAGCCAACGTTTTCAGGAAGGGACTAATCAGCCCCAGCATTTT
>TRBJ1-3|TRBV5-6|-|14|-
CASSPTTGGNTIYF
TGTGCCAGCAGCCCAACCACAGGAGGAAACACCATATATTTT
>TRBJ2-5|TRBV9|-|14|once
CASSVLTSGETQYF
TGTGCCAGCAGCGTCCTGACTAGTGGGGAGACCCAGTACTTC
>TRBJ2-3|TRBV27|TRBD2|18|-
CASSFTGTSASSTDTQYF
TGTGCCAGCAGTTTTACTGGGACTAGCGCCTCTAGCACAGATACGCAGTATTTT
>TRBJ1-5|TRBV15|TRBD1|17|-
CATSRGGTGGAGQPQHF
TGTGCCACCAGCAGAGGAGGGACAGGGGGCGCGGGGCAGCCCCAGCATTTT
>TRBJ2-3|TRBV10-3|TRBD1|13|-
CAISPDREDTQYF
TGTGCCATCAGTCCCGACAGGGAAGATACGCAGTATTTT
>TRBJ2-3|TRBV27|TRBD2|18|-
CASSSGTSGGPSTDTQYF
TGTGCCAGCAGTTCCGGGACTAGCGGGGGGCCAAGCACAGATACGCAGTATTTT
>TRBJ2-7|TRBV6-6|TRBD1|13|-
CASSRDSPYEQYF
TGTGCCAGCAGCCGGGACAGTCCCTACGAGCAGTACTTC
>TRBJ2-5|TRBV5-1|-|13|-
CASTASSWETQYF
TGCGCCAGCACCGCTAGCAGCTGGGAGACCCAGTACTTC
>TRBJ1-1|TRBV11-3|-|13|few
CASSFRTDTEAFF
TGTGCCAGCAGCTTTCGTACGGACACTGAAGCTTTCTTT
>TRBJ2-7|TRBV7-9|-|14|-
CASSLAGAAYEQYF
TGTGCCAGCAGCTTAGCGGGGGCAGCCTACGAGCAGTACTTC
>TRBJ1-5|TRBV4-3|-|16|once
CASSQVMGGTNQPQHF
TGCGCCAGCAGCCAAGTTATGGGGGGGACCAATCAGCCCCAGCATTTT
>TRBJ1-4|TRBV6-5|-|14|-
CATRDTATNEKLFF
TGTGCCACCCGGGACACAGCAACTAATGAAAAACTGTTTTTT
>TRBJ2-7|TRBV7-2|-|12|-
CASSPSHGEQYF
TGTGCCAGCAGCCCTAGCCATGGCGAGCAGTACTTC
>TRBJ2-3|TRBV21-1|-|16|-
CASSKGPRGPAATQYF
TGTGCCAGCAGCAAAGGGCCCAGGGGCCCCGCGGCAACGCAGTATTTT
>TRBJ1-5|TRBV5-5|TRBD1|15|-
CASSLAGTENQPQHF
TGTGCCAGCAGCTTGGCAGGGACAGAAAATCAGCCCCAGCATTTT
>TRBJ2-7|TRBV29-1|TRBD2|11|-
CSVRTGGEQYF
TGCAGCGTACGAACCGGGGGGGAGCAGTACTTC
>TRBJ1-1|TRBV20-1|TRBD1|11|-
CSARRQGDAFF
TGCAGTGCCCGGAGGCAGGGGGATGCTTTCTTT
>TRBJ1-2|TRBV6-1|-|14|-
CASSESKDRGGYTF
TGTGCCAGCAGTGAGAGTAAGGATAGGGGTGGCTACACCTTC
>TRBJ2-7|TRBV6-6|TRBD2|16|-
CASSYSIGGGYYEQYF
TGTGCCAGCAGTTACTCGATTGGGGGAGGGTACTACGAGCAGTACTTC
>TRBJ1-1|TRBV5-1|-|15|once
CASSFISSGNTEAFF
TGCGCCAGCAGCTTCATCAGTTCAGGGAACACTGAAGCTTTCTTT
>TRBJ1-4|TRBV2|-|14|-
CASSEMGFDEKLFF
TGTGCCAGCAGTGAAATGGGGTTCGATGAAAAACTGTTTTTT
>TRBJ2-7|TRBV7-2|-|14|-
CASSLVGGAYEQYF
TGTGCCAGCAGCTTAGTCGGGGGCGCATACGAGCAGTACTTC
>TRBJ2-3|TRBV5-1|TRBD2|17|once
CASSSGTSGGAIDTQYF
TGCGCCAGCAGCTCAGGGACTAGCGGGGGGGCCATAGATACGCAGTATTTT
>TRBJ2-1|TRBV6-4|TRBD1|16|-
CASSDTRQGAYNEQFF
TGTGCCAGCAGTGACACCCGACAGGGGGCCTACAATGAGCAGTTCTTC
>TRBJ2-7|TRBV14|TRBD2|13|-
CASSQLAGGLQYF
TGTGCCAGCAGCCAACTAGCGGGGGGTCTCCAGTACTTC